These 15 T cell receptor beta chains were all obtained from the same sample, sequenced in a study of Graves' ophthalmopathy and Graves' hyperthyroidism. From RNA, the CDR3 regions of TCR beta chains were amplified and sequenced. Second-round multiplex PCR came after a first-round RT-PCR that employed HTBI primers. One entry per CDR3 protein results from TCRdb running MiXCR on the multiplex PCR reads. This table holds some 1.1 million distinct CDR3 sequences, about two fifths found once. Sequenced sample: peripheral blood or thyroid tissue (not recorded which). The receptors come from an adult man with Graves' hyperthyroidism.

This clonotype was detected only a few times. A read error is possible here, since a much larger clone lies one base away. The missing conserved phenylalanine or tryptophan at the end of this CDR3 makes a read error likely. The rearrangement uses TRBV12-3 or TRBV12-4 and TRBJ1-2, with unresolved D. V lost 3 bases to trimming and J lost 4 bases, with 3 bases between them. This CDR3 has 11 amino acids. The chain's CDR3 is CASSLLYGYTL. The DNA of the CDR3 is TGTGCCAGCAGTTTGCTCTATGGCTACACCCTC.

Concerning this clonotype itself: It is unclear where the CDR3 begins or ends on the DNA, so no DNA is shown, and the CDR3 is as TCRdb lists it. The chain links TRBV7-7 to TRBJ2-5; TRBD1, the D gene given by the table, was not confirmed from the DNA. The CDR3 has 17 residues if both end residues are counted. Looked up from germline, CDR1 is SSHAT and CDR2 is FNYEAQ (reference sequence). The CDR3 protein is CACSVDAGNPPGETQYF.

The count of this clonotype is one. V usage is TRBV25-1 and J usage is TRBJ1-6; 7 bases fit TRBD1. Germline loops: CDR1 MGHDK, CDR2 SYGVNS. The CDR3 consists of 16 residues. V lost 6 bases, J lost 7 bases, and 12 bases stayed unmatched. CDR3 protein: CASSSPGGQSNSPLHF. In DNA form, the CDR3 reads TGTGCCAGCAGCAGCCCAGGGGGACAGTCGAATTCACCCCTCCACTTT.

This clonotype came up many times. J is TRBJ2-7 and V is TRBV7-8, with D possibly called TRBD1 or TRBD2 (6 bases each). V was clipped by 4 bases and J by 2 bases, with 21 bases between them. Per germline, CDR1 SGHVS and CDR2 FQNEAQ. This CDR3 region has 17 residues. DNA for the CDR3: TGTGCCAGCAGCTCCCGGCGGGCCGGGGGCGAGACCTACGAGCAGTACTTC. It encodes CASSSRRAGGETYEQYF.

This clonotype was observed many times. This chain uses TRBV5-5 with TRBJ2-5; D might be TRBD1 (6 bases). The V gene's germline CDR1 is SGHKS and CDR2 YYEKEE (reference sequence). V lost 3 bases and J 2 bases, leaving 14 bases between the germline ends. The CDR3 spans 15 residues. CDR3 sequence reads: CASSYGTSRQETQYF. The CDR3 nucleotides are TGTGCCAGCAGCTACGGGACAAGCCGGCAAGAGACCCAGTACTTC. The variable domain in full, with the rest retrieved from reference TRBV5-5 and TRBJ2-5, is DAGVTQSPTHLIKTRGQQVTLRCSPISGHKSVSWYQQVLGQGPQFIFQYYEKEERGRGNFPDRFSARQFPNYSSELNVNALLLGDSALYLCASSYGTSRQETQYFGPGTRLLVL.

V and J are TRBV11-2 and TRBJ1-1; D is ambiguous. This CDR3 has 13 residues. In germline, CDR1 is SGHAT, CDR2 FQNNGV. V was clipped by 3 bases and J by 1 base, with 6 bases between them. CDR3 DNA: TGTGCCAGCAGCTTTTCATGGAACACTGAAGCTTTCTTT. It codes for CASSFSWNTEAFF.

This clonotype appeared many times. Likely a read error: the CDR3 ends without its conserved phenylalanine or tryptophan. It is unclear where the CDR3 begins or ends on the DNA, so no DNA is shown, and the CDR3 is as TCRdb lists it. The rearrangement links TRBV11-2 to TRBJ1-3; the D call TRBD1 from the table was never checked on the DNA. Germline-derived CDR1 and CDR2 are SGHAT and FQNNGV. Including both end residues, the CDR3 is 12 amino acids long. CDR3 in amino acids: CASSLVPGKPVL.

This clonotype showed up many times. V is TRBV10-1 and J is TRBJ2-5; TRBD2 matches at 9 bases. The V gene end was trimmed by 2 bases and the J gene end by 2 bases; junction bases not matched to a gene: 12. The germline CDR1 and CDR2 sequences are WNHNN and SYGVQD (reference sequence). The CDR3 runs 18 residues. CDR3 protein: CASSEKGASGIHQETQYF. The DNA of the CDR3 is TGCGCCAGCAGTGAGAAGGGTGCTAGCGGGATTCATCAAGAGACCCAGTACTTC.

This sequence joins TRBV15 and TRBJ1-1, with a weak D call TRBD1 (6 bases). This CDR3 contains 16 residues. Germline CDR1 LNHNV, CDR2 YYDKDF (reference sequence). V was trimmed by 1 base and J by 7 bases, leaving 19 bases between them. For the CDR3, the DNA is TGTGCCACCAGCAGAGGAACAGGAGGGGGTATGAGTGAAGCTTTCTTT. It yields the protein CATSRGTGGGMSEAFF.

The genes are TRBV10-3 and TRBJ2-5; D perhaps matches TRBD1 (8 bases). V was pared by 10 bases and J by 7 bases, with 19 bases between. The CDR3 covers 13 residues. Germline loops: CDR1 ENHRY, CDR2 SYGVKD. CDR3 protein: CATTGGGIGTQYF. In nucleotides, the CDR3 is TGTGCCACCACAGGGGGGGGGATTGGGACCCAGTACTTC.

The rearrangement links TRBV7-8 to TRBJ2-5; TRBD2 matches at 7 bases. Per germline, CDR1 SGHVS and CDR2 FQNEAQ. The CDR3 loop spans 15 amino acids. Trimming removed 0 bases from V and 9 bases from J; junction bases left unmatched: 10. The CDR3 DNA is TGTGCCAGCAGCTTAGCTAATGGGGGGGATCAGCCCCAGTACTTC. Encoded protein: CASSLANGGDQPQYF.

Concerning this clonotype: At one of its ends the junction is not consistent with the germline gene, which may arise from a read error. CDR3 amino acids: CASSRTGDGYIF. The CDR3, as DNA: TGTGCCAGCAGCCGGACAGGAGATGGCTACATCTTC. The gene calls are TRBV5-6 and TRBJ1-2, with 7 positions matching TRBD1. The length of the CDR3 is 12 residues. Germline assignment: CDR1 SGHDT and CDR2 YYEEEE.

This clonotype was detected only a few times. The chain combines TRBV20-1 with TRBJ2-7, with D tentatively TRBD1 (6 bases). Germline V gives CDR1 DFQATT, CDR2 SNEGSKA (reference sequence). Trimming stripped 0 bases from V and 7 bases from J, with 16 bases between. CDR3 size: 14 residues. In nucleotides, the CDR3 is TGCAGTGCTAGAGATTTAGAAGGGGGAGAGGAGCAGTACTTC. It translates to CSARDLEGGEEQYF.

CDR3 loop: CASSISDNENQETQYF. CDR3 coding DNA: TGCGCCAGCAGTATTAGCGATAATGAGAACCAAGAGACCCAGTACTTC. The J gene is TRBJ2-5, the V gene TRBV10-2, with D perhaps matching TRBD2 (5 bases). Per germline, CDR1 WSHSY and CDR2 SAAADI. This CDR3 spans 16 amino acids. Trimming left V 5 bases short and J 0 bases short, with 16 bases between.

This clonotype was observed once. V gene TRBV19 combines with J gene TRBJ2-6; 7 bases agree with TRBD1. With 3 bases clipped from V and 4 bases from J, the junction kept 9 bases outside the gene matches. Germline V CDR1 and CDR2: LNHDA, SQIVND (reference sequence). This CDR3 contains 17 residues. Here the CDR3 reads CASSIGTGVYGANVLTF. The CDR3 DNA sequence: TGTGCCAGTAGTATTGGTACAGGGGTCTACGGGGCCAACGTCCTGACTTTC.